These 26 T cell receptor beta chains were sequenced from one sample in a study. TCRdb called the 5' RACE reads again in MiXCR, with one record for every CDR3 protein. The profile shows 50,000 to 80,000 distinct CDR3 sequences, roughly 23% of them singletons. Sequenced sample: memory CD4+ T cells sorted from a lymph node. Documented subset: memory CD4+ T cells, CD4+CD45RO+CD25-. The origin of the receptors is a female donor with breast cancer.

This clonotype was seen more than once but under ten times. The V call is TRBV21-1, the J call TRBJ1-2; no check of the table's D call, TRBD1, against the DNA was made. TRBV21-1 is described as a pseudogene. This CDR3 spans 15 amino acids. This CDR3 is CASSKLERGRGGYTF. As DNA, the CDR3 is TGTGCCAGCAGCAAGCTGGAAAGGGGGCGTGGTGGCTACACCTTC.

This sequence joins TRBV25-1 and TRBJ1-1; unclear D gene. V was cut by 7 bases and J by 4 bases, with 31 bases left in between. Germline V CDR1 and CDR2: MGHDK, SYGVNS. The CDR3 spans 19 residues. DNA for the CDR3: TGTGCCAGCACGCAAAAGAGTAACCGGGCCAACGATCACGGCACTGAAGCTTTCTTT. Translating gives CASTQKSNRANDHGTEAFF.

The sample holds many counts of this clonotype. The chain joins TRBV6-1 to TRBJ2-1, with 7 bases matching TRBD2. The CDR3 has 16 residues. CDR1 MNHNS and CDR2 SASEGT come from the germline V gene. Trimming cost V 6 bases and J 2 bases; bases outside gene matches: 10. The CDR3 region has the DNA TGTGCCAGCAGGCGGCCGGCGGGAGAAACCTACAATGAGCAGTTCTTC. Translating gives CASRRPAGETYNEQFF.

The V gene is TRBV3-1, the J gene TRBJ1-3; D unresolved. The germline CDR1 and CDR2 sequences are LGHDT and YNNKEL (reference sequence). This CDR3 has 15 residues. With 1 base removed from V and 0 bases from J, the gap between germline ends came to 7 bases. In nucleotides, the CDR3 is TGTGCCAGCAGCCAAGTCGGTGACTCTGGAAACACCATATATTTT. This sequence encodes CASSQVGDSGNTIYF.

The V gene is TRBV5-1, the J gene TRBJ2-7; D is uncertain. The V end was cut by 7 bases, the J end by 3 bases, with 14 bases between. Germline CDR1 SGHRS, CDR2 YFSETQ. This CDR3 contains 13 residues. CDR3 in amino acids: CASSVTEGYEQYF. The CDR3 DNA reads as TGCGCCAGCTCCGTTACAGAAGGCTACGAGCAGTACTTC.

The chain recombines TRBV7-2 with TRBJ1-1; no clear D gene. Trimming cost V 1 base and J 2 bases, with 8 bases left between them. The CDR3 consists of 14 residues. Germline loops: CDR1 SGHTA, CDR2 FQGNSA. CDR3 amino acids: CASSLGARNTEAFF. In DNA, the CDR3 is TGTGCCAGCAGCTTAGGGGCCAGAAACACTGAAGCTTTCTTT.

This clonotype has only a few counts. In DNA, the CDR3 is TGTGCCAGCAGCTTAACTAGCGGGAGGGGTGGACAGTACTTC. This translates into CASSLTSGRGGQYF. The chain carries TRBV7-2 and TRBJ2-7, with 13 bases identical to TRBD2. The V and J ends lost 2 bases and 10 bases, in that order; junction bases with no gene match: 5. CDR1 is SGHTA and CDR2 is FQGNSA in the germline V gene. The CDR3 has 14 amino acids.

The CDR3 nucleotides are TGTGCCAGCAGCTTACTGCCGTCGGTCCCTTTTGAAGCTTTCTTT. Translation: CASSLLPSVPFEAFF. This chain connects TRBV7-3 to TRBJ1-1; D ambiguous. The CDR3 runs 15 residues. The germline CDR1 and CDR2 sequences are SGHTA and FQGTGA. V gave up 2 bases and J gave up 7 bases, with 17 bases separating them.

The V gene is TRBV28, the J gene TRBJ1-1; 7 nucleotides line up with TRBD1. The ends lost 5 bases at V and 4 bases at J; junction bases unmatched: 10. This CDR3 comprises 15 residues. Looked up from germline, CDR1 is MDHEN and CDR2 is SYDVKM. Here the CDR3 DNA reads TGTGCCAGCAGTACACCGGGACAGTGGGTCACTGAAGCTTTCTTT. It codes for CASSTPGQWVTEAFF.

This clonotype appeared many times. The V gene is TRBV24-1, the J gene TRBJ2-7, with no clear D. With 6 bases removed from V and 7 bases from J, the gap between germline ends came to 27 bases. Germline V gene data show CDR1 as KGHDR and CDR2 as SFDVKD. The CDR3 totals 17 residues. The DNA for the CDR3 is TGTGCCACCAGTCTGATTTATAAGGATAGCCCTTTTTGTGAGCAGTACTTC. This encodes CATSLIYKDSPFCEQYF.

The chain uses TRBV12-3 or TRBV12-4 and TRBJ1-2; 7 bases match TRBD1. The CDR3 totals 14 residues. V shed 5 bases, J shed 8 bases, and the junction held 11 bases outside the gene matches. The CDR3 reads CASSRQGPERGYTF. DNA for the CDR3: TGTGCCAGCAGTCGACAGGGCCCAGAGAGGGGCTACACCTTC.

The chain couples TRBV5-1 to TRBJ2-7; 7 bases match TRBD2. Germline lookup yields CDR1 SGHRS and CDR2 YFSETQ. The length of the CDR3 is 15 residues. With V trimmed by 4 bases and J by 1 base, 8 bases remained unmatched. CDR3 in DNA: TGCGCCAGCAGCGAATCAGCGGGGAAATCCTACGAGCAGTACTTC. This translates into CASSESAGKSYEQYF.

This clonotype was observed a handful of times. This chain links TRBV24-1 with TRBJ2-1, with a weak D call TRBD1 (5 bases). With 5 bases removed from V and 4 bases from J, the gap between germline ends came to 5 bases. Germline V gene data show CDR1 as KGHDR and CDR2 as SFDVKD. The length of the CDR3 is 12 residues. The DNA of the CDR3 is TGTGCCACCAGTGCAGGGTACAATGAGCAGTTCTTC. This translates into CATSAGYNEQFF.

In regard to this clonotype: This may arise from a read error, as a much more abundant clone is one base away. The rearrangement joins TRBV6-5 to TRBJ1-5, with TRBD1 matching over 8 bases. The V segment lost 7 bases and the J segment 5 bases; nucleotides outside the gene matches: 10. The CDR3 runs 15 residues. Germline V lookup: CDR1 MNHEY, CDR2 SVGAGI. The CDR3 loop reads CASKARDRSDQPQHF. CDR3 bases: TGTGCCAGCAAAGCTAGGGACAGGTCAGATCAGCCCCAGCATTTT.

The chain links TRBV27 to TRBJ2-1; D is undetermined. The germline gives CDR1 MNHEY, CDR2 SMNVEV (reference sequence). With 2 bases removed from V and 6 bases from J, the gap between germline ends came to 17 bases. The CDR3 sequence is 16 residues long. CDR3 sequence (DNA): TGTGCCAGCAGTTTACCCCCCACAGTCGGCGGCAATGAGCAGTTCTTC. Protein: CASSLPPTVGGNEQFF.

This clonotype was counted many times. The genes are TRBV7-2 and TRBJ1-2, with D possibly matching TRBD1 (6 bases). Trimming stripped 2 bases from V and 8 bases from J, with 18 bases between. Germline-derived CDR1 and CDR2 are SGHTA and FQGNSA. This CDR3 contains 15 residues. Here the CDR3 DNA reads TGTGCCAGCAGCTTAAGAGCGGCAGGGGAGGGCGGCTACACCTTC. This sequence encodes CASSLRAAGEGGYTF. The whole variable domain, filled in from reference TRBV7-2 and TRBJ1-2, reads GAGVSQSPSNKVTEKGKDVELRCDPISGHTALYWYRQSLGQGLEFLIYFQGNSAPDKSGLPSDRFSAERTGGSVSTLTIQRTQQEDSAVYLCASSLRAAGEGGYTFGSGTRLTVV.

The table lists this clonotype with many counts. The rearrangement uses TRBV6-5 and TRBJ2-3, with 13 bases matching TRBD2. The CDR3 runs to 16 residues. Germline V gene sequence: CDR1 MNHEY, CDR2 SVGAGI. The J segment lost 3 bases and the V segment lost 5 bases, leaving 5 bases of the junction unmatched. Here the CDR3 DNA reads TGTGCCAGCAGTAGGAAGACTAGCGGGAGGACAGATACGCAGTATTTT. It specifies CASSRKTSGRTDTQYF.

This clonotype was seen only a few times. The CDR3 nucleotides read TGTGCCAGCAGCTGGGGGACAGGGGAAGGTCAGCCCCAGCATTTT. The encoded protein is CASSWGTGEGQPQHF. The chain joins TRBV5-5 to TRBJ1-5; 10 nucleotides match TRBD1. There are 15 residues in the CDR3. With 3 bases clipped from V and 6 bases from J, the junction kept 6 bases outside the gene matches. Germline V gene sequence: CDR1 SGHKS, CDR2 YYEKEE (reference sequence).

This chain joins TRBV6-6 and TRBJ2-5; the match to TRBD1 covers 7 bases. The V gene's germline CDR1 is MNHNY and CDR2 SVGAGI (reference sequence). The V and J ends lost 4 bases and 0 bases, in that order; junction bases with no gene match: 5. The CDR3 consists of 15 residues. DNA of the CDR3: TGTGCCAGCAGTTCGGGACAGCCCTACCAAGAGACCCAGTACTTC. It translates to CASSSGQPYQETQYF.

J is TRBJ2-1 and V is TRBV5-4; 9 bases fit TRBD2. The CDR3 length is 15 residues. The germline CDR1 and CDR2 sequences are SGHNT and YYREEE (reference sequence). V was clipped by 4 bases and J by 7 bases; unmatched bases: 9. The CDR3 here is CASSRIAGAANEQFF. The CDR3 nucleotides read TGTGCCAGCAGCAGGATAGCGGGAGCGGCGAATGAGCAGTTCTTC.

This clonotype has at least ten counts. This CDR3 is CASSFGTSRGGYTF. The CDR3 bases are TGTGCCAGCAGTTTCGGGACATCGAGAGGAGGCTACACCTTC. V usage is TRBV6-2 or TRBV6-3 and J usage is TRBJ1-2; possible D gene TRBD1, 6 bases. Germline-derived CDR1 and CDR2 are MNHEY and SVGEGT. Trimming removed 4 bases from V and 8 bases from J, with 17 bases in between. This CDR3 comprises 14 residues.

This clonotype was counted many times. This sequence joins TRBV12-3 or TRBV12-4 and TRBJ2-3; no clear D. Trimming shortened V by 6 bases and J by 2 bases, and 6 bases separated the two germline ends. The CDR3 has 12 residues. CDR3 bases: TGTGCCAGCAGGGGCCCCACAGATACGCAGTATTTT. It translates to CASRGPTDTQYF.

This clonotype has only a few counts. CDR3 amino acids: CAISRTGEDNEQFF. CDR3 nucleotide sequence: TGTGCCATCAGTAGGACAGGGGAGGACAATGAGCAGTTCTTC. This sequence joins TRBV10-3 and TRBJ2-1; TRBD1 matches at 9 bases. The J segment lost 5 bases and the V segment lost 5 bases, leaving 4 bases of the junction unmatched. Germline assignment: CDR1 ENHRY and CDR2 SYGVKD. The CDR3 runs 14 residues.

Worth noting for this clonotype: One end of the junction does not line up with germline, which may come from a read error. The rearrangement links TRBV10-3 to TRBJ2-3, with D possibly TRBD2 on 6 matching bases. There are 18 residues in the CDR3. CDR1 is ENHRY and CDR2 is SYGVKD in the germline V gene. In DNA form, the CDR3 reads TGTGCCATCAGTGGAGCGGGTGGAAGTACCGAGAGCACATATACGCAGTATTTT. Translation: CAISGAGGSTESTYTQYF.

This clonotype was observed many times. The J gene is TRBJ2-3, the V gene TRBV20-1; 8 bases agree with TRBD2. Losses at the gene ends were 3 bases for V and 2 bases for J; bases not matched to a gene: 4. The CDR3 has 14 residues. Germline CDR1 reads DFQATT; CDR2 reads SNEGSKA (reference sequence). CDR3 in DNA: TGCAGTGCTAGTCGACTAGCGATCACAGATACGCAGTATTTT. Translation gives CSASRLAITDTQYF.

Details on this clonotype: A much larger clone sits a single nucleotide away, making a read error possible. The J gene is TRBJ2-3, the V gene TRBV7-2; tentatively, D is TRBD1 (5 bases). There are 14 residues in the CDR3. The germline CDR1 and CDR2 sequences are SGHTA and FQGNSA. CDR3 loop: CAGSLVRVIDTQYF. DNA of the CDR3: TGTGCCGGCAGCTTAGTCAGGGTCATAGATACGCAGTATTTT.